The rows below give T cell receptor beta chains drawn from one sample of a study of blood T cells in healthy people across ages. Via MiXCR, TCRdb re-called the 5' RACE reads, giving one row per CDR3 protein. This table has 1.2 million to 1.5 million distinct CDR3 sequences, roughly 64% appearing once. Sequencing input: blood. These TCRs come from a man aged 18 to 35 in good health. CDR3s include the opening cysteine and the closing phenylalanine or tryptophan. D genes are given only for firm matches. The size entry is marked missing in some rows and otherwise reads once, few, many or a size class.

D gene	clone size	V gene	J gene	CDR3 protein	CDR3 DNA
TRBD2	NA	TRBV6-2/TRBV6-3	TRBJ2-7	CASSYGGGGNYEQYF	TGTGCCAGCAGTTACGGCGGGGGGGGCAACTACGAGCAGTACTTC
NA	NA	TRBV7-4	TRBJ2-4	CASNRTSAKNIQYF	TGTGCCAGCAACCGTACTTCGGCCAAAAACATTCAGTACTTC
NA	NA	TRBV5-6	TRBJ1-5	CASSLSGGSGQPQHF	TGTGCCAGCAGCTTAAGTGGAGGGTCCGGTCAGCCCCAGCATTTT
NA	NA	TRBV4-1	TRBJ2-5	CASQGVGETQYF	TGCGCCAGTCAGGGAGTTGGAGAGACCCAGTACTTC
NA	many	TRBV27	TRBJ2-1	CASSLRGSYNEQFF	TGTGCCAGCAGTTTACGGGGATCCTACAATGAGCAGTTCTTC
TRBD2	NA	TRBV6-2/TRBV6-3	TRBJ2-7	CASSYDPRSGSGYNEQYF	TGTGCCAGCAGTTACGATCCTAGAAGCGGGAGCGGCTACAATGAGCAGTACTTC
NA	NA	TRBV27	TRBJ1-5	CASSLYQGGNQPQHF	TGTGCCAGCAGTTTATACCAGGGAGGCAATCAGCCCCAGCATTTT
TRBD2	NA	TRBV7-2	TRBJ2-7	CASSRTSGRVRGSYEQYF	TGTGCCAGCAGCCGAACTAGCGGGAGGGTACGAGGCTCCTACGAGCAGTACTTC
NA	NA	TRBV29-1	TRBJ1-1	CSGARGNTEAFF	TGCAGCGGAGCCAGGGGGAACACTGAAGCTTTCTTT
NA	NA	TRBV7-9	TRBJ2-1	CASGAAHYEQFF	TGTGCCAGCGGGGCGGCACACTACGAGCAGTTCTTC
NA	few	TRBV4-1	TRBJ2-3	CASSQGLGDTQYF	TGTGCCAGCAGCCAAGGTCTGGGAGATACGCAGTATTTT
NA	NA	TRBV20-1	TRBJ1-2	CSAFPWGGHGYTF	TGCAGTGCTTTCCCCTGGGGGGGCCACGGCTACACCTTC
NA	NA	TRBV7-2	TRBJ1-1	CASSLGWGRAEAFF	TGTGCCAGCAGTCTCGGGTGGGGGAGGGCTGAAGCTTTCTTT
NA	NA	TRBV7-9	TRBJ2-7	CANGPLYEQYF	TGTGCCAACGGACCCCTCTACGAGCAGTACTTC
TRBD2	NA	TRBV15	TRBJ2-3	CATSPLLPGLGGDTQYF	TGTGCCACCAGTCCTCTCCTACCGGGACTAGGGGGAGATACGCAGTATTTT
NA	few	TRBV10-3	TRBJ1-6	CAISAAREGSPLHF	TGTGCCATCAGTGCGGCCAGGGAGGGTTCACCCCTCCACTTT
NA	few	TRBV5-6	TRBJ2-3	CASSTRDGGADTQYF	TGTGCCAGCAGTACCCGGGACGGAGGGGCAGATACGCAGTATTTT
NA	NA	TRBV7-9	TRBJ1-1	CASSTEGGTEAFF	TGTGCTAGCAGCACTGAGGGTGGCACTGAAGCTTTCTTT
NA	NA	TRBV5-1	TRBJ2-2	CANWDLNTGELFF	TGCGCCAACTGGGACCTGAACACCGGGGAGCTGTTTTTT
TRBD1	few	TRBV27	TRBJ2-1	CASSLTGGNNEQFF	TGTGCCAGCTCACTGACAGGGGGGAACAATGAGCAGTTCTTC
NA	NA	TRBV29-1	TRBJ1-2	CSVRGISGYTF	TGCAGCGTGCGGGGTATCTCTGGCTACACCTTC
NA	once	TRBV12-3/TRBV12-4	TRBJ2-7	CASSLRNREGEQYF	TGTGCCAGCAGTCTTCGGAACAGGGAAGGCGAGCAGTACTTC
NA	NA	TRBV20-1	TRBJ2-5	CGARDGGFQETQYF	TGCGGTGCTAGAGATGGGGGCTTCCAAGAGACCCAGTACTTC
NA	NA	TRBV20-1	TRBJ2-7	CSAQGRLSYNEQYF	TGCAGTGCTCAGGGACGACTCTCCTACAATGAGCAGTACTTC
NA	NA	TRBV20-1	TRBJ1-2	CSARDYQGPNYGYTF	TGCAGTGCTAGAGATTATCAGGGTCCCAACTATGGCTACACCTTC
TRBD2	once	TRBV5-1	TRBJ2-3	CASSWTSGGAGDTQYF	TGCGCCAGCAGCTGGACTAGCGGGGGGGCCGGAGATACGCAGTATTTT
TRBD1	NA	TRBV29-1	TRBJ2-7	CSVGDTARGHYEQYF	TGCAGCGTCGGAGACACGGCGAGGGGGCATTACGAGCAGTACTTC